This T cell receptor beta chain is drawn from a study of blood T cell repertoires in COVID-19. The ends were cut back, 1 base at V and 5 bases at J, with 8 bases in the middle. The germline gives CDR1 MNHEY, CDR2 SVGEGT. The length of the CDR3 is 13 residues. The Seattle patients joined while their infection was active and were tracked longitudinally afterward. Generated by immunoSEQ multiplex PCR, the TCRdb table keeps only in-frame clones and is missing some. Of around 190,000 clones listed, roughly 87% are singletons. This receptor was identified in a woman in her seventies with COVID-19, enrolled during active disease. Sequences were obtained from peripheral blood. The rearrangement uses TRBV6-2 or TRBV6-3 and TRBJ1-1; D gene uncertain. DNA for the CDR3: TGTGCCAGCAGTTACTTCGCCGGGACTGAAGCTTTCTTT. This codes for CASSYFAGTEAFF.